The next 14 T cell receptor beta chains were all read from a single sample in a study of blood T cell repertoires in COVID-19. Measured with immunoSEQ multiplex PCR; TCRdb has only the in-frame clones, and not every one. The table shows around 180,000 clones, with roughly 85% occurring only once. Sequencing was done on a sample of peripheral blood. Every receptor here comes from a human donor with active or convalescent COVID-19. The donor label of this sample is uncertain.

The chain is built from TRBV28 and TRBJ1-1; TRBD1 matches 8 bases. Looked up from germline, CDR1 is MDHEN and CDR2 is SYDVKM. The CDR3 contains 12 residues. V shed 4 bases, J shed 12 bases, and the junction held 7 bases outside the gene matches. The DNA of the CDR3 is TGTGCCAGCAGTTCCCGGGACAGGCGGACTTTCTTT. Encoded protein: CASSSRDRRTFF. The full variable domain, with the rest looked up from reference TRBV28 and TRBJ1-1, is DVKVTQSSRYLVKRTGEKVFLECVQDMDHENMFWYRQDPGLGLRLIYFSYDVKMKEKGDIPEGYSVSREKKERFSLILESASTNQTSMYLCASSSRDRRTFFGQGTRLTVV.

The chain recombines TRBV5-1 with TRBJ1-1; TRBD1 aligns across 9 bases. This CDR3 is built from 18 residues. The junction had 19 bases not matched to a gene; V was cut back by 4 bases and J by 6 bases. Germline CDR1 and CDR2: SGHRS and YFSETQ. CDR3 in amino acids: CASSHPGDRAGLEAEAFF. CDR3 bases: TGCGCCAGCAGCCACCCGGGGGACAGGGCGGGTTTGGAGGCTGAAGCTTTCTTT.

The rearrangement links TRBV19 to TRBJ1-6; the match to TRBD1 covers 9 bases. Germline CDR1 LNHDA, CDR2 SQIVND (reference sequence). This CDR3 has 18 residues. With 7 bases clipped from V and 4 bases from J, the junction kept 14 bases outside the gene matches. The chain's CDR3 is CASTTGTGTLFYNSPLHF. The CDR3 nucleotides are TGTGCCAGTACAACCGGGACAGGGACACTCTTTTATAATTCACCCCTCCACTTT.

The chain joins TRBV4-3 to TRBJ2-3; a weak D match, TRBD2 (5 bases). This CDR3 spans 14 amino acids. Germline lookup yields CDR1 LGHNA and CDR2 YSLEER. The V end lost 4 bases, the J end lost 4 bases, and 12 bases lay between the germline ends. The DNA of the CDR3 is TGCGCCAGCAGCCTGGAGGTCCTGCCAGATACGCAGTATTTT. Protein sequence: CASSLEVLPDTQYF.

This clone has just one count. The rearrangement joins TRBV28 to TRBJ1-5, with 9 bases matching TRBD1. The CDR3 is 14 residues long. The ends lost 2 bases at V and 7 bases at J; junction bases unmatched: 3. CDR1 and CDR2 from the germline V gene are MDHEN and SYDVKM. The CDR3 DNA reads TGTGCCAGCAGTTTAAGGACAGGGGCCCAGCCCCAGCATTTT. Translating gives CASSLRTGAQPQHF.

CDR3 nucleotides: TGTGCCAGCAGCGGAAGTAGCGGGAGGCACCGAGAGACCCAGTACTTC. Its protein product is CASSGSSGRHRETQYF. V gene TRBV9 combines with J gene TRBJ2-5, with 10 bases aligning to TRBD2. This CDR3 has 16 amino acids. The germline gives CDR1 SGDLS, CDR2 YYNGEE. V lost 3 bases, J lost 4 bases, and 9 bases stayed unmatched.

The chain carries TRBV28 and TRBJ1-2, with TRBD1 identical over 9 bases. The germline gives CDR1 MDHEN, CDR2 SYDVKM. J gave up 4 bases and V 5 bases, and 8 bases lay outside the gene matches. CDR3 length: 15 residues. The CDR3 region is CASSPGQGAGYGYTF. The DNA for the CDR3 is TGTGCCAGCAGTCCGGGACAGGGTGCTGGCTATGGCTACACCTTC.

This chain connects TRBV19 to TRBJ1-3, with TRBD1 matching 7 bases. Germline CDR1 is LNHDA and CDR2 is SQIVND (reference sequence). Germline trimming cut 3 bases from V and 4 bases from J; bases unmatched to any gene: 0. The CDR3 covers 13 residues. CDR3 loop: CASSMGQGNTIYF. In DNA form, the CDR3 reads TGTGCCAGTAGTATGGGACAGGGAAACACCATATATTTT.

This clone was counted between two and nine times. The chain has TRBV7-3 and TRBJ2-3, with D possibly matching TRBD2 (5 bases). CDR1 and CDR2 (germline): SGHTA, FQGTGA. There are 16 residues in the CDR3. The V end was cut by 1 base, the J end by 4 bases, with 15 bases between. CDR3 loop: CASSLSYGLGADTQYF. CDR3 nucleotides: TGTGCCAGCAGCTTAAGTTATGGGCTCGGGGCAGATACGCAGTATTTT.

This sequence joins TRBV21-1 and TRBJ1-5. TRBV21-1 is a pseudogene locus. The CDR3 length is 14 residues. CDR3 sequence: CASSFAGGVQPQHF. CDR3 nucleotide sequence: TGTGCCAGCAGCTTCGCGGGGGGGGTTCAGCCCCAGCATTTT.

This chain's CDR3 is CASSLGGFGNQPQHF. The DNA of the CDR3 is TGTGCCAGCAGCTTGGGAGGGTTTGGCAATCAGCCCCAGCATTTT. The gene calls are TRBV5-6 and TRBJ1-5; D remains unclear. CDR1 SGHDT and CDR2 YYEEEE come from the germline V gene. The CDR3 extends over 15 amino acids. V gave up 0 bases and J gave up 2 bases, with 9 bases separating them.

This clone was counted a single time. The chain links TRBV6-5 to TRBJ2-2, with TRBD1 matching over 9 bases. The V and J ends lost 6 bases and 2 bases, in that order; junction bases with no gene match: 4. Germline loops: CDR1 MNHEY, CDR2 SVGAGI. The CDR3 length is 15 residues. The CDR3 region has the DNA TGTGCCAGCAGGATACAGGGGGCAAACACCGGGGAGCTGTTTTTT. Amino acid sequence: CASRIQGANTGELFF.

This chain joins TRBV21-1 and TRBJ1-5; TRBD1 is taken as the D call from the table, unchecked against the DNA. TRBV21-1 is an annotated pseudogene. The CDR3 totals 16 residues. The CDR3 reads CASSKEGQGAGQPQHF. In DNA, the CDR3 is TGTGCCAGCAGCAAAGAAGGACAGGGGGCTGGTCAGCCCCAGCATTTT.

The chain links TRBV19 to TRBJ2-3; no reliable D call. CDR3 length: 15 amino acids. Germline V gene data show CDR1 as LNHDA and CDR2 as SQIVND (reference sequence). With 3 bases removed from V and 6 bases from J, the gap between germline ends came to 16 bases. The CDR3 DNA reads as TGTGCCAGTAGTATGGGCAGGCCAAGCAGGGATACGCAGTATTTT. Amino acid sequence: CASSMGRPSRDTQYF.